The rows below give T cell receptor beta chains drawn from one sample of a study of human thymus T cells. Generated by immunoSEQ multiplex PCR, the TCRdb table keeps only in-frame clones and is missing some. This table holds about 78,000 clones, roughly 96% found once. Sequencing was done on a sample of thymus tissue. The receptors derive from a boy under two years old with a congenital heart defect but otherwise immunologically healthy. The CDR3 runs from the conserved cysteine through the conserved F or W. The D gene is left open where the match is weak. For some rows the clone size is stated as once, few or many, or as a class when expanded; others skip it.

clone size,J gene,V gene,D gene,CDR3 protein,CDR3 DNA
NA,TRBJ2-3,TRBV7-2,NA,CASSLSISPDTQYF,TGTGCCAGCAGCTTATCGATTTCCCCAGATACGCAGTATTTT
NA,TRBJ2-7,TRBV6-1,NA,CASSEEEAYEQYF,TGTGCCAGCAGTGAAGAGGAGGCCTACGAGCAGTACTTC
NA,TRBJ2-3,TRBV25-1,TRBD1,CASSGGTGSTDTQYF,TGTGCCAGCAGTGGGGGGACAGGGAGCACAGATACGCAGTATTTT
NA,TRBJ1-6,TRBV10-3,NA,CAIRTYPRAQGGQGHNSPLHF,TGTGCCATCAGGACTTACCCGAGGGCCCAAGGAGGCCAAGGCCATAATTCACCCCTCCACTTT
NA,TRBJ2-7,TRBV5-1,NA,CASSLGSQRSYEQYF,TGCGCCAGCAGCTTGGGGAGTCAGCGCTCCTACGAGCAGTACTTC
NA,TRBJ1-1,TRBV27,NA,CASSCRAQCINTEAFF,TGTGCCAGCAGTTGCAGAGCACAATGTATAAACACTGAAGCTTTCTTT
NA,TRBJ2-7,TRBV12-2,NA,CASRFRYRARPFYEQYF,TGTGCAAGTCGCTTTAGGTACAGGGCCAGACCTTTTTACGAGCAGTACTTC
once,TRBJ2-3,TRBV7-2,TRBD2,CASSLRPNHLAESTDTQYF,TGTGCCAGCAGCTTAAGGCCAAATCATCTAGCGGAAAGCACAGATACGCAGTATTTT
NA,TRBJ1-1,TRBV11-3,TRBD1,CASSHPGQMNTEAFF,TGTGCCAGCAGCCACCCGGGACAGATGAACACTGAAGCTTTCTTT
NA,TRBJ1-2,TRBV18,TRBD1,CASSMGQGSHTF,TGTGCCAGCTCAATGGGACAGGGGAGCCACACCTTC
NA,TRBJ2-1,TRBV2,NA,CASTGRGTFLQQFF,TGTGCCAGCACGGGACGCGGGACTTTCCTCCAGCAGTTCTTC
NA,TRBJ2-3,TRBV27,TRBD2,CASSLRTSGRARTDTQYF,TGTGCCAGCAGCCTAAGGACTAGCGGGAGGGCCCGCACAGATACGCAGTATTTT
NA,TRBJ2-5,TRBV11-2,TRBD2,CASSLSASGRVRETQYF,TGTGCCAGCAGCTTATCCGCTAGCGGGAGGGTCAGAGAGACCCAGTACTTC